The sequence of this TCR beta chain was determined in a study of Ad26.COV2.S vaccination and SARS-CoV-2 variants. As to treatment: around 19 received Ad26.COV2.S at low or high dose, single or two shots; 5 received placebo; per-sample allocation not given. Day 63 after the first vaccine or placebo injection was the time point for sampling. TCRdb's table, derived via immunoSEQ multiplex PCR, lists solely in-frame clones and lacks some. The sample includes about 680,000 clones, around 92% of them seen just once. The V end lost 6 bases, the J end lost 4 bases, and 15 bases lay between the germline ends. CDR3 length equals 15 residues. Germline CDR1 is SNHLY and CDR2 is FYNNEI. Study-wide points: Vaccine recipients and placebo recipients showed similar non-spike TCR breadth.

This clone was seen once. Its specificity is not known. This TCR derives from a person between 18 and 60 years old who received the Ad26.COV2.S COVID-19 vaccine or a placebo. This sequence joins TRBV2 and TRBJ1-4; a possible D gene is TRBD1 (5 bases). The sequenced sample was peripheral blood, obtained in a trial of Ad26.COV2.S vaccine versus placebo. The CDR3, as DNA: TGTGCCAGCAGCCCCGGGACCGCAATTAATGAAAAACTGTTTTTT. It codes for CASSPGTAINEKLFF.